Listed below are T cell receptor beta chains from one sample, sequenced in a study of cytomegalovirus exposure and HLA in healthy donors. This table comes from immunoSEQ multiplex PCR, and its TCRdb copy is limited to in-frame clones, with some not included. This table has 200,000 to 250,000 clones, 83% appearing once. Sequencing was done on a sample of PBMCs. These receptors all stem from a young woman in good health and CMV-seronegative. The CDR3 runs from the conserved cysteine through the conserved F or W. A D gene is named only where the DNA matches it firmly. The size of a clone is reported for some rows only, either as once, few or many, or as a class for expanded clones.

CDR3	DNA	size	V	J	D
CASLYGDALASYTF	TGTGCCAGCCTCTACGGCGACGCGCTGGCGAGCTACACCTTC	NA	TRBV28	TRBJ1-2	NA
CASRTLLAGNTGELFF	TGTGCCAGCAGGACCCTTTTAGCGGGGAACACCGGGGAGCTGTTTTTT	NA	TRBV2	TRBJ2-2	TRBD2
CASSYRDFYNSPLHF	TGTGCCAGCAGTTACAGGGACTTTTATAATTCACCCCTCCACTTT	once	TRBV6-5	TRBJ1-6	NA
CASSFGRNEQYF	TGCGCCAGCAGCTTCGGGAGGAACGAGCAGTACTTC	NA	TRBV5-1	TRBJ2-7	TRBD2
CASSAGRVQETQYF	TGTGCCAGCAGCGCGGGACGGGTACAAGAGACCCAGTACTTC	NA	TRBV9	TRBJ2-5	NA
CASSIGTGSQDTQYF	TGTGCCAGTAGTATCGGGACAGGGTCACAAGATACGCAGTATTTT	medium-sized	TRBV19	TRBJ2-3	TRBD1
CASSRDSGRTNSPLHF	TGTGCCAGCAGCCGCGACAGCGGTAGAACGAATTCACCCCTCCACTTT	NA	TRBV5-4	TRBJ1-6	NA
CASSPREGIPGNTIYF	TGTGCCAGCTCACCACGGGAGGGGATCCCTGGAAACACCATATATTTT	NA	TRBV18	TRBJ1-3	NA
CASSLKSDYTDTQYF	TGTGCCAGCAGTTTGAAGTCCGACTACACAGATACGCAGTATTTT	NA	TRBV28	TRBJ2-3	NA
CASSVVPGQGELFF	TGTGCCAGCAGCGTAGTCCCGGGACAGGGAGAACTGTTTTTT	NA	TRBV9	TRBJ1-4	TRBD1
CAWTPARGGVVTEAFF	TGTGCCTGGACACCCGCACGGGGCGGAGTGGTTACTGAAGCTTTCTTT	NA	TRBV30	TRBJ1-1	NA
CASSTSYEQYF	TGCGCCAGCAGCACATCCTACGAGCAGTACTTC	few	TRBV5-1	TRBJ2-7	NA
CASSLSAASTDTQYF	TGTGCCAGCTCCCTCTCCGCGGCGAGCACAGATACGCAGTATTTT	NA	TRBV6-1	TRBJ2-3	NA
CASSVGYGSARAGANVLTF	TGTGCCAGCAGCGTGGGGTATGGGAGCGCCAGGGCTGGGGCCAACGTCCTGACTTTC	NA	TRBV9	TRBJ2-6	NA
CASRMNRGGYETQYF	TGTGCCAGCAGGATGAACAGGGGGGGCTACGAGACCCAGTACTTC	once	TRBV11-2	TRBJ2-5	NA
CASSPTGTPPNTEAFF	TGTGCCAGCAGCCCAACAGGGACTCCCCCGAACACTGAAGCTTTCTTT	once	TRBV27	TRBJ1-1	NA
CASRTPRDRGPNYGYTF	TGTGCCAGCAGAACCCCCCGGGACAGGGGACCTAACTATGGCTACACCTTC	NA	TRBV27	TRBJ1-2	TRBD1
CASSLGRTGNTIYF	TGTGCCAGCAGCTTGGGGAGAACTGGAAACACCATATATTTT	NA	TRBV5-6	TRBJ1-3	NA
CASSSRDRGTDEQYF	TGCGCCAGCAGCTCCCGGGACAGGGGCACTGACGAGCAGTACTTC	NA	TRBV5-1	TRBJ2-7	TRBD1
CASSQEGRGNTEAFF	TGCGCCAGCAGCCAAGAGGGGCGGGGGAACACTGAAGCTTTCTTT	NA	TRBV4-1	TRBJ1-1	NA
CASSFRSSPLHF	TGTGCCAGCAGTTTCAGGAGTTCACCCCTCCACTTT	NA	TRBV27	TRBJ1-6	NA
CASSEGVGFFGYTF	TGTGCCAGCAGCGAGGGTGTGGGTTTCTTTGGCTACACCTTC	NA	TRBV9	TRBJ1-2	NA
CASSPTGGRYGYTF	TGTGCCAGCAGCCCGACAGGGGGCCGGTATGGCTACACCTTC	NA	TRBV9	TRBJ1-2	TRBD1
CASSPRAWDSNEQFF	TGTGCCAGCAGCCCTCGAGCTTGGGACTCCAATGAGCAGTTCTTC	NA	TRBV7-9	TRBJ2-1	NA
CASSVPGLAASTDTQYF	TGCGCCAGCAGCGTACCGGGACTAGCTGCTAGCACAGATACGCAGTATTTT	few	TRBV5-1	TRBJ2-3	TRBD2
CASSLSGVPEKLFF	TGTGCCAGCAGTTTATCGGGGGTCCCCGAAAAACTGTTTTTT	NA	TRBV27	TRBJ1-4	NA
CASRQGSEAFF	TGTGCCAGCAGACAGGGTTCTGAAGCTTTCTTT	NA	TRBV25-1	TRBJ1-1	NA
CGGGRSNEQFF	TGTGGCGGGGGCCGAAGCAATGAGCAGTTCTTC	NA	TRBV30	TRBJ2-1	NA
CASSLIGLYSSYEQYF	TGTGCCAGCAGCCTTATCGGACTATACAGCTCCTACGAGCAGTACTTC	NA	TRBV11-2	TRBJ2-7	NA
CASRGGRGGYGYTF	TGCGCCAGCAGGGGCGGACGAGGGGGCTATGGCTACACCTTC	once	TRBV5-1	TRBJ1-2	NA
CASSQARGKNEQFF	TGTGCCAGCAGCCAAGCGAGGGGGAAAAATGAGCAGTTCTTC	NA	TRBV4-2	TRBJ2-1	NA
CASSSGGSSSGANVLTF	TGTGCCAGCAGCAGCGGGGGCTCATCCTCTGGGGCCAACGTCCTGACTTTC	NA	TRBV9	TRBJ2-6	TRBD2
CASTIYNEQFF	TGTGCCAGCACAATATACAATGAGCAGTTCTTC	NA	TRBV2	TRBJ2-1	NA
CASGRRTQGETQYF	TGTGCCAGCGGGCGCAGGACCCAAGGAGAGACCCAGTACTTC	NA	TRBV11-2	TRBJ2-5	NA
CASSLTPKGQPQHF	TGTGCCAGCAGCTTAACCCCAAAGGGTCAGCCCCAGCATTTT	NA	TRBV7-2	TRBJ1-5	NA
CASSLGGTGSHEQYF	TGCGCCAGCAGCTTGGGTGGGACAGGGTCCCACGAGCAGTACTTC	NA	TRBV5-1	TRBJ2-7	TRBD1
CAWSDANTEAFF	TGTGCCTGGAGCGACGCGAACACTGAAGCTTTCTTT	NA	TRBV30	TRBJ1-1	NA